This TCR beta chain was identified in a study of molecular identifiers for immune sequencing clone quantification. General study findings and limits: In naive cells, under 1% of molecules belonged to clones above 20 RNA copies, against over 99% in effector cells.

This clonotype was counted ten times or more. The antigen is not known. TCRdb re-derived calls from the PCR reads in MiXCR, one entry per CDR3 protein. Found here are more than 450,000 distinct CDR3 sequences, about 22% of them singletons; the top ten hold around 0.84%. Germline V gene sequence: CDR1 SQVTM, CDR2 ANQGSEA. V lost 1 base to trimming and J lost 0 bases, with 3 bases between them. The CDR3 loop spans 13 amino acids. The V gene is TRBV29-1, the J gene TRBJ2-2; no clear D gene. Input material: naive CD8+ T cells from blood, with Jurkat cell RNA spiked in. Subset: FACS-sorted CD8+CD4-CCR7+CD45RA+ naive T cells. The origin of this receptor is a human donor in good health. Some libraries in this study had Jurkat cell RNA spiked in. CDR3 in DNA: TGCAGCGTTGAAGGTCCGAACACCGGGGAGCTGTTTTTT. This codes for CSVEGPNTGELFF.